A selection of T cell receptor beta chains follows, all from one sample in a study of beta chain features in type 1 diabetes. This table comes from immunoSEQ multiplex PCR, and its TCRdb copy is limited to in-frame clones, with some not included. The sample consists of roughly 140,000 clones, roughly 7.2% of them appearing once. Sequencing input: central memory CD4+ T cells from blood. The source is a young woman in good health. The CDR3 runs from the conserved cysteine through the conserved F or W. Each record gives: V gene, clone size, J gene, D gene, CDR3 protein, CDR3 DNA. A D gene is named only where the DNA matches it firmly. Size is omitted from some rows. Given values are once, few, many or a class for expanded clones.

TRBV27	few	TRBJ1-2	-	CASSPQPLSGVYGYTF	TGTGCCAGCAGTCCCCAACCCCTATCAGGGGTCTATGGCTACACCTTC
TRBV6-5	-	TRBJ2-2	TRBD1	CASRRDRDNGELFF	TGTGCCAGCAGGCGGGACAGGGACAACGGGGAGCTGTTTTTT
TRBV30	-	TRBJ1-1	-	CAWSVLAGIGNTEAFF	TGTGCCTGGAGTGTACTGGCGGGGATCGGGAACACTGAAGCTTTCTTT
TRBV30	-	TRBJ2-7	-	CAWSFTTGQQYF	TGTGCCTGGAGTTTTACAACGGGTCAGCAGTACTTC
TRBV28	-	TRBJ1-1	-	CASSLQTMNTEAFF	TGTGCCAGCAGTTTACAGACTATGAACACTGAAGCTTTCTTT
TRBV29-1	few	TRBJ2-2	-	CSVVVRPGTGELFF	TGCAGCGTTGTCGTCAGGCCTGGGACCGGGGAGCTGTTTTTT
TRBV14	-	TRBJ2-2	TRBD2	CASRRTSGNTGELFF	TGTGCCAGCAGGCGGACTAGCGGAAACACCGGGGAGCTGTTTTTT
TRBV6-5	-	TRBJ2-5	TRBD2	CASSYSILGGETQYF	TGTGCCAGCAGTTACTCGATACTGGGGGGGGAGACCCAGTACTTC
TRBV7-3	few	TRBJ2-1	TRBD2	CASSHPLADYNEQFF	TGTGCCAGCAGTCACCCCCTAGCGGACTACAATGAGCAGTTCTTC
TRBV7-6	-	TRBJ1-4	TRBD1	CASSLQGLKLFF	TGTGCCAGCAGCCTACAGGGGTTGAAACTGTTTTTT
TRBV7-7	many	TRBJ2-1	-	CASSLGGGNNEQFF	TGTGCTAGCAGCTTAGGGGGAGGGAACAATGAGCAGTTCTTC
TRBV18	few	TRBJ2-1	TRBD2	CATLMAGVKNEQFF	TGTGCCACCCTAATGGCGGGAGTTAAGAATGAGCAGTTCTTC
TRBV6-6	-	TRBJ2-1	TRBD2	CASSWTRKGNNEQFF	TGTGCCAGCAGCTGGACTAGGAAAGGCAACAATGAGCAGTTCTTC
TRBV7-9	many	TRBJ2-2	-	CASSLDSTGSISGELFF	TGTGCCAGCAGCTTAGACTCGACCGGGTCTATATCCGGGGAGCTGTTTTTT
TRBV7-2	many	TRBJ1-4	-	CASSLSQGGAEKLFF	TGTGCCAGCAGCTTAAGCCAGGGCGGGGCTGAAAAACTGTTTTTT
TRBV7-9	few	TRBJ2-7	TRBD2	CASSLISGGLAGHEQYF	TGTGCCAGCAGCTTAATATCAGGGGGACTAGCGGGACACGAGCAGTACTTC
TRBV28	-	TRBJ2-6	TRBD1	CASSSPRDRGGANVLTF	TGTGCCAGCAGTTCCCCTCGGGACAGGGGTGGGGCCAACGTCCTGACTTTC
TRBV27	-	TRBJ1-2	TRBD1	CASSSQGANFYGYTF	TGTGCCAGCAGTTCTCAGGGGGCCAACTTCTATGGCTACACCTTC
TRBV4-3	many	TRBJ2-1	TRBD1	CASSLIRTGLNEQFF	TGCGCCAGCAGCCTAATCCGGACAGGGCTCAATGAGCAGTTCTTC
TRBV20-1	-	TRBJ2-7	-	CSASSGYEQYF	TGCAGTGCTAGTAGCGGTTACGAGCAGTACTTC
TRBV29-1	few	TRBJ2-7	TRBD1	CSVEGVGGGEQYF	TGCAGCGTTGAGGGTGTAGGGGGCGGCGAGCAGTACTTC
TRBV19	-	TRBJ2-5	TRBD2	CASTCEVAGIQETQYF	TGTGCCAGTACCTGTGAGGTAGCGGGCATCCAAGAGACCCAGTACTTC
TRBV4-1	few	TRBJ2-2	TRBD1	CASSRDWTGMNTGELFF	TGCGCCAGCAGCCGAGACTGGACAGGGATGAACACCGGGGAGCTGTTTTTT
TRBV4-3	-	TRBJ2-7	TRBD1	CASSLMTGGSYEQYF	TGCGCCAGCAGCCTTATGACAGGGGGTTCCTACGAGCAGTACTTC
TRBV7-2	-	TRBJ2-6	TRBD2	CASSLTSGRSGANVLTF	TGTGCCAGCAGCTTGACTAGCGGGAGATCTGGGGCCAACGTCCTGACTTTC
TRBV7-2	few	TRBJ1-2	TRBD1	CASSSNRGNYGYTF	TGTGCCAGCAGCTCTAACAGGGGCAACTATGGCTACACCTTC
TRBV30	-	TRBJ2-6	TRBD1	CAWRPGQGIAGANVLTF	TGTGCCTGGAGGCCGGGACAGGGGATAGCTGGGGCCAACGTCCTGACTTTC
TRBV19	-	TRBJ2-1	TRBD1	CASSTTFAGGNEQFF	TGTGCCAGTAGTACGACCTTCGCAGGGGGAAATGAGCAGTTCTTC
TRBV7-6	-	TRBJ2-7	TRBD1	CASSGTGAGYEQYF	TGTGCCAGCAGCGGGACAGGGGCTGGGTACGAGCAGTACTTC
TRBV7-3	-	TRBJ2-1	TRBD2	CASSLAGGVEQFF	TGTGCCAGCAGCTTAGCGGGAGGAGTTGAGCAGTTCTTC
TRBV2	-	TRBJ1-2	-	CASRFDRGIASGYTF	TGTGCCAGCAGATTCGACCGGGGGATTGCCTCAGGCTACACCTTC
TRBV27	-	TRBJ2-7	-	CASSKRIPPYEQYF	TGTGCCAGCAGCAAGCGGATTCCCCCCTACGAGCAGTACTTC
TRBV29-1	few	TRBJ2-3	TRBD2	CSVVRLAGGYSTDTQYF	TGCAGCGTTGTGAGGCTAGCGGGAGGCTATAGCACAGATACGCAGTATTTT
TRBV7-8	-	TRBJ2-1	-	CASTTRQRNMGEQFF	TGTGCCAGCACCACCCGTCAGCGTAACATGGGTGAGCAGTTCTTC
TRBV18	-	TRBJ2-3	TRBD2	CASSPLGTSGSTDTQYF	TGTGCCAGCTCACCGCTCGGGACTAGCGGTAGCACAGATACGCAGTATTTT
TRBV10-2	few	TRBJ2-5	TRBD1	CASSDPGQGKTQYF	TGCGCCAGCAGTGACCCGGGACAGGGGAAGACCCAGTACTTC
TRBV18	-	TRBJ2-1	-	CASSAGTAGDNEQFF	TGTGCCAGCTCAGCGGGGACAGCGGGGGACAATGAGCAGTTCTTC
TRBV28	-	TRBJ1-2	-	CASSDYRASNYGYTF	TGTGCCAGCAGTGATTATCGAGCTTCTAACTATGGCTACACCTTC
TRBV5-4	-	TRBJ1-5	-	CASSLADQPQHF	TGTGCCAGCAGCTTGGCTGATCAGCCCCAGCATTTT
TRBV7-2	few	TRBJ2-3	TRBD2	CASSLGSSGSPDTQYF	TGTGCCAGCAGCTTAGGGTCTAGCGGGAGCCCAGATACGCAGTATTTT
TRBV4-2	-	TRBJ2-1	TRBD2	CASSHSGSYNEQFF	TGTGCCAGCAGCCATAGCGGGAGCTACAATGAGCAGTTCTTC
TRBV5-1	-	TRBJ2-7	-	CASSLELISYEQYF	TGCGCCAGCAGCTTGGAACTGATTTCCTACGAGCAGTACTTC
TRBV7-2	many	TRBJ2-1	-	CASSSRSYNEQFF	TGTGCCAGCAGCTCGAGATCCTACAATGAGCAGTTCTTC
TRBV7-2	many	TRBJ2-5	TRBD1	CASSLQVSQGAEETQYF	TGTGCCAGCAGCTTACAAGTTTCGCAGGGGGCCGAAGAGACCCAGTACTTC
TRBV11-2	few	TRBJ2-1	TRBD2	CASSRGGNLDEQFF	TGTGCCAGCAGTAGGGGAGGGAATCTGGATGAGCAGTTCTTC
TRBV11-2	-	TRBJ1-1	-	CASSSAGQNTEAFF	TGTGCCAGCAGCTCCGCGGGCCAGAACACTGAAGCTTTCTTT